A selection of T cell receptor beta chains follows, all from one sample in a study of cytomegalovirus exposure and HLA in healthy donors. Here immunoSEQ multiplex PCR was the method, and the copy in TCRdb shows in-frame clones only, minus some. Of 150,000 to 200,000 clones in the sample, about 80% were seen once. The specimen sequenced was PBMCs. The receptors were gathered from a man aged 18 to 35 in good health and CMV-seropositive. CDR3s include the opening cysteine and the closing phenylalanine or tryptophan. Fields, in order: J gene, V gene, D gene, clone size, CDR3 protein, CDR3 DNA. D genes are given only for firm matches. Part of the rows lack a size; the others show once, few, many or a class for expanded clones.

j_gene: TRBJ1-1
v_gene: TRBV5-1
d_gene: TRBD1
abundance: .
CDR3aa: CASSEATGGVFEAFF
CDR3nt: TGCGCCAGCAGCGAGGCGACAGGGGGCGTTTTTGAAGCTTTCTTT

j_gene: TRBJ2-3
v_gene: TRBV6-1
d_gene: .
abundance: .
CDR3aa: CASSDRVTDTQYF
CDR3nt: TGTGCCAGCAGTGACCGGGTGACAGATACGCAGTATTTT

j_gene: TRBJ1-1
v_gene: TRBV29-1
d_gene: TRBD1
abundance: .
CDR3aa: CSAGGQGPSQAFF
CDR3nt: TGCAGCGCGGGGGGACAGGGGCCTAGTCAAGCTTTCTTT

j_gene: TRBJ2-4
v_gene: TRBV6-6
d_gene: TRBD1
abundance: .
CDR3aa: CASSLTSGQGKNIQYF
CDR3nt: TGTGCCAGCAGTTTAACTTCGGGACAGGGCAAAAACATTCAGTACTTC

j_gene: TRBJ2-7
v_gene: TRBV2
d_gene: .
abundance: .
CDR3aa: CASSGGYEQYF
CDR3nt: TGTGCCAGCAGTGGAGGGTACGAGCAGTACTTC

j_gene: TRBJ1-1
v_gene: TRBV5-1
d_gene: TRBD1
abundance: .
CDR3aa: CASSFRTGGTEAFF
CDR3nt: TGCGCCAGCAGCTTCCGGACAGGGGGGACTGAAGCTTTCTTT

j_gene: TRBJ1-4
v_gene: TRBV5-6
d_gene: .
abundance: .
CDR3aa: CASSLPGREGQGEKLFF
CDR3nt: TGTGCCAGCAGCTTGCCCGGGAGGGAAGGCCAAGGAGAAAAACTGTTTTTT

j_gene: TRBJ2-3
v_gene: TRBV10-3
d_gene: .
abundance: .
CDR3aa: CAISEGGQDTQYF
CDR3nt: TGTGCCATCAGTGAGGGGGGCCAAGATACGCAGTATTTT

j_gene: TRBJ2-2
v_gene: TRBV6-5
d_gene: TRBD1
abundance: .
CDR3aa: CASSLGTGGNTGELFF
CDR3nt: TGTGCCAGCAGTTTAGGGACAGGGGGGAACACCGGGGAGCTGTTTTTT

j_gene: TRBJ1-5
v_gene: TRBV4-1
d_gene: .
abundance: .
CDR3aa: CASSQDRGNGNQPQHF
CDR3nt: TGCGCCAGCAGCCAAGATCGGGGGAATGGCAATCAGCCCCAGCATTTT

j_gene: TRBJ1-5
v_gene: TRBV4-2
d_gene: TRBD1
abundance: .
CDR3aa: CASSQGLGTGGDQPQHF
CDR3nt: TGTGCCAGCAGCCAAGGACTGGGGACAGGGGGCGATCAGCCCCAGCATTTT

j_gene: TRBJ2-3
v_gene: TRBV10-3
d_gene: TRBD1
abundance: .
CDR3aa: CAIRPGQGPLGAQYF
CDR3nt: TGTGCCATCAGACCGGGACAGGGGCCTCTTGGAGCGCAGTATTTT

j_gene: TRBJ2-7
v_gene: TRBV4-1
d_gene: .
abundance: few
CDR3aa: CASSATTGSSYEQYF
CDR3nt: TGCGCCAGCTCTGCCACAACAGGATCCTCCTACGAGCAGTACTTC

j_gene: TRBJ1-5
v_gene: TRBV6-5
d_gene: .
abundance: .
CDR3aa: CASSTRQDSNQPQHF
CDR3nt: TGTGCCAGCAGTACGCGACAGGATAGCAATCAGCCCCAGCATTTT

j_gene: TRBJ1-1
v_gene: TRBV7-9
d_gene: TRBD1
abundance: .
CDR3aa: CASSLFDRGNTEAFF
CDR3nt: TGTGCCAGCAGCTTGTTTGACAGGGGGAACACTGAAGCTTTCTTT

j_gene: TRBJ2-7
v_gene: TRBV21-1
d_gene: .
abundance: .
CDR3aa: CASTDRGEDEQYF
CDR3nt: TGTGCCAGCACCGACAGGGGCGAGGACGAGCAGTACTTC

j_gene: TRBJ2-1
v_gene: TRBV19
d_gene: .
abundance: .
CDR3aa: CASSIDVWGVYNEQFF
CDR3nt: TGTGCCAGTAGTATAGATGTTTGGGGAGTTTACAATGAGCAGTTCTTC

j_gene: TRBJ2-4
v_gene: TRBV2
d_gene: TRBD1
abundance: .
CDR3aa: CASRLPGQGLAKNIQYF
CDR3nt: TGTGCCAGCAGGCTCCCTGGACAGGGGTTAGCCAAAAACATTCAGTACTTC

j_gene: TRBJ2-5
v_gene: TRBV6-1
d_gene: .
abundance: .
CDR3aa: CASSNRVGETQYF
CDR3nt: TGTGCCAGCAGTAACAGGGTTGGAGAGACCCAGTACTTC

j_gene: TRBJ2-7
v_gene: TRBV27
d_gene: TRBD2
abundance: .
CDR3aa: CASSLSGLARSYEQYF
CDR3nt: TGTGCCAGCAGTCTAAGTGGACTAGCGAGATCCTACGAGCAGTACTTC

j_gene: TRBJ1-3
v_gene: TRBV2
d_gene: .
abundance: .
CDR3aa: CASGRQSPGNTIYF
CDR3nt: TGTGCCAGCGGACGACAGTCGCCTGGAAACACCATATATTTT

j_gene: TRBJ2-5
v_gene: TRBV5-1
d_gene: .
abundance: .
CDR3aa: CASSQENQETQYF
CDR3nt: TGCGCCAGTTCACAGGAGAACCAAGAGACCCAGTACTTC

j_gene: TRBJ1-1
v_gene: TRBV14
d_gene: .
abundance: once
CDR3aa: CASSQGIRGGTEAFF
CDR3nt: TGTGCCAGCAGCCAGGGAATAAGGGGAGGTACTGAAGCTTTCTTT

j_gene: TRBJ2-7
v_gene: TRBV15
d_gene: TRBD2
abundance: .
CDR3aa: CATRASGTYEQYF
CDR3nt: TGTGCCACCAGGGCTAGCGGTACCTACGAGCAGTACTTC

j_gene: TRBJ2-7
v_gene: TRBV28
d_gene: .
abundance: .
CDR3aa: CASSLGGFRSTGREQYF
CDR3nt: TGTGCCAGCAGCCTAGGGGGTTTTAGATCGACAGGTCGCGAGCAGTACTTC

j_gene: TRBJ1-6
v_gene: TRBV5-6
d_gene: TRBD1
abundance: .
CDR3aa: CASSGVGDSLSPLHF
CDR3nt: TGTGCCAGCAGCGGGGTGGGGGACAGTCTTTCACCCCTCCACTTT

j_gene: TRBJ2-7
v_gene: TRBV13
d_gene: .
abundance: .
CDR3aa: CASSLGVPSGGKNEQYF
CDR3nt: TGTGCCAGCAGCTTAGGAGTTCCTAGTGGGGGGAAGAACGAGCAGTACTTC

j_gene: TRBJ1-4
v_gene: TRBV30
d_gene: .
abundance: .
CDR3aa: CAWNFRGLNEKLFF
CDR3nt: TGTGCCTGGAATTTCAGGGGCCTTAATGAAAAACTGTTTTTT

j_gene: TRBJ1-4
v_gene: TRBV5-1
d_gene: .
abundance: .
CDR3aa: CASSLDRATNEKLFF
CDR3nt: TGCGCCAGCAGCTTGGACAGAGCAACTAATGAAAAACTGTTTTTT

j_gene: TRBJ2-3
v_gene: TRBV29-1
d_gene: .
abundance: .
CDR3aa: CSVVGGGIATDTQYF
CDR3nt: TGCAGCGTTGTCGGTGGCGGGATAGCGACAGATACGCAGTATTTT

j_gene: TRBJ2-5
v_gene: TRBV5-1
d_gene: .
abundance: once
CDR3aa: CASRSGLETQYF
CDR3nt: TGCGCCAGCAGGTCGGGGTTAGAGACCCAGTACTTC

j_gene: TRBJ2-7
v_gene: TRBV7-8
d_gene: TRBD1
abundance: .
CDR3aa: CASSFPGQFYEQYF
CDR3nt: TGTGCCAGCAGCTTTCCGGGACAGTTCTACGAGCAGTACTTC

j_gene: TRBJ2-3
v_gene: TRBV9
d_gene: TRBD2
abundance: .
CDR3aa: CASSPRAGGLLDTQYF
CDR3nt: TGTGCCAGCAGCCCCCGGGCGGGGGGGCTTTTAGATACGCAGTATTTT

j_gene: TRBJ2-2
v_gene: TRBV5-1
d_gene: .
abundance: .
CDR3aa: CASSWDNPRRGTGELFF
CDR3nt: TGCGCCAGCAGCTGGGACAACCCGAGAAGGGGCACCGGGGAGCTGTTTTTT

j_gene: TRBJ1-5
v_gene: TRBV19
d_gene: TRBD1
abundance: .
CDR3aa: CASSTQGAKGLRNQPQHF
CDR3nt: TGTGCCAGTAGTACACAGGGGGCAAAAGGATTGCGCAATCAGCCCCAGCATTTT

j_gene: TRBJ1-1
v_gene: TRBV10-1
d_gene: .
abundance: .
CDR3aa: CASSDSLNTEAFF
CDR3nt: TGCGCCAGCAGTGACAGTTTGAACACTGAAGCTTTCTTT

j_gene: TRBJ1-2
v_gene: TRBV28
d_gene: .
abundance: .
CDR3aa: CASSQPESRGSVYGYTF
CDR3nt: TGTGCCAGCAGCCAACCCGAATCCAGGGGAAGTGTATATGGCTACACCTTC

j_gene: TRBJ2-2
v_gene: TRBV9
d_gene: .
abundance: .
CDR3aa: CASSPTLVRTGELFF
CDR3nt: TGTGCCAGCAGCCCCACGCTTGTTCGGACCGGGGAGCTGTTTTTT

j_gene: TRBJ1-2
v_gene: TRBV6-5
d_gene: TRBD1
abundance: few
CDR3aa: CASSYSGRGLYGYTF
CDR3nt: TGTGCCAGCAGTTACTCGGGTAGGGGGCTTTATGGCTACACCTTC

j_gene: TRBJ1-5
v_gene: TRBV19
d_gene: TRBD1
abundance: .
CDR3aa: CASSSGQGGIGNQPQHF
CDR3nt: TGTGCCAGTAGTTCGGGACAGGGGGGTATCGGCAATCAGCCCCAGCATTTT

j_gene: TRBJ2-7
v_gene: TRBV7-2
d_gene: .
abundance: .
CDR3aa: CASSLTGSSYEQYF
CDR3nt: TGTGCCAGCAGCCTCACAGGGAGCTCCTACGAGCAGTACTTC

j_gene: TRBJ2-4
v_gene: TRBV10-3
d_gene: .
abundance: .
CDR3aa: CAISESADIQYF
CDR3nt: TGTGCCATCAGTGAGTCCGCGGACATTCAGTACTTC

j_gene: TRBJ2-7
v_gene: TRBV6-1
d_gene: .
abundance: few
CDR3aa: CASSESASANYEQYF
CDR3nt: TGTGCCAGCAGTGAATCGGCCAGCGCGAACTACGAGCAGTACTTC

j_gene: TRBJ2-3
v_gene: TRBV7-9
d_gene: .
abundance: .
CDR3aa: CASSLEVGQGRDTQYF
CDR3nt: TGTGCCAGCAGCTTAGAAGTAGGGCAGGGTAGAGATACGCAGTATTTT

j_gene: TRBJ1-1
v_gene: TRBV7-9
d_gene: .
abundance: .
CDR3aa: CASSAGWGTEAFF
CDR3nt: TGTGCCAGCAGCGCGGGATGGGGAACTGAAGCTTTCTTT

j_gene: TRBJ2-3
v_gene: TRBV7-9
d_gene: .
abundance: .
CDR3aa: CASSLSASTDTQYF
CDR3nt: TGTGCCAGCAGCTTAAGCGCTAGCACAGATACGCAGTATTTT

j_gene: TRBJ1-2
v_gene: TRBV18
d_gene: .
abundance: .
CDR3aa: CASSISLGANNYGYTF
CDR3nt: TGTGCCAGCTCAATCAGCTTAGGGGCTAACAACTATGGCTACACCTTC

j_gene: TRBJ2-1
v_gene: TRBV5-1
d_gene: .
abundance: .
CDR3aa: CASSLSDIYNEQFF
CDR3nt: TGCGCCAGCAGCTTGTCTGACATTTACAATGAGCAGTTCTTC

j_gene: TRBJ1-3
v_gene: TRBV7-9
d_gene: TRBD1
abundance: .
CDR3aa: CASSLAGQGSSSGNTIYF
CDR3nt: TGTGCCAGCAGCTTAGCGGGACAGGGGTCCTCCTCTGGAAACACCATATATTTT

j_gene: TRBJ2-7
v_gene: TRBV28
d_gene: .
abundance: .
CDR3aa: CASSFPGRDYEQYF
CDR3nt: TGTGCCAGCAGTTTTCCGGGAAGGGACTACGAGCAGTACTTC

j_gene: TRBJ1-5
v_gene: TRBV7-9
d_gene: TRBD1
abundance: .
CDR3aa: CASSLGQGPNQPQHF
CDR3nt: TGTGCCAGCAGCTTAGGACAGGGTCCCAATCAGCCCCAGCATTTT

j_gene: TRBJ2-7
v_gene: TRBV5-6
d_gene: TRBD1
abundance: .
CDR3aa: CASSPTGVRSGEQYF
CDR3nt: TGTGCCAGCAGCCCCACAGGGGTCCGCTCGGGGGAGCAGTACTTC

j_gene: TRBJ2-7
v_gene: TRBV12-5
d_gene: TRBD1
abundance: .
CDR3aa: CASGPGQDYSYEQYF
CDR3nt: TGTGCTAGTGGCCCGGGACAGGACTACTCCTACGAGCAGTACTTC

j_gene: TRBJ2-7
v_gene: TRBV9
d_gene: TRBD2
abundance: .
CDR3aa: CASSVPLAGPYEQYF
CDR3nt: TGTGCCAGCAGCGTACCCCTAGCGGGTCCCTACGAGCAGTACTTC